What follows are 25 T cell receptor beta chains derived from one specimen sequenced in a study of T cell responses to AZD1222 COVID-19 vaccine. The table came from immunoSEQ multiplex PCR; TCRdb's copy has only in-frame clones and leaves some out. The data show approximately 140,000 clones, around 94% seen once. The sequencing here drew on peripheral blood, taken on day 0 of AZD1222 vaccination. These receptors originate from an adult in good health.

The chain couples TRBV3-1 (or the pseudogene TRBV3-2) to TRBJ2-5, with D perhaps TRBD2 (6 bases). Trimming removed 8 bases at V and 7 bases at J, with 17 bases between. CDR3 length equals 13 residues. From germline, CDR1 is LGHDT and CDR2 YNNKEL (reference sequence). CDR3 sequence: CASSDWRGGTQYF. CDR3 bases: TGTGCCAGCTCCGACTGGAGGGGAGGGACCCAGTACTTC.

This clone was counted a single time. The chain has TRBV6-6 and TRBJ2-1; D unclear. The CDR3 contains 14 residues. Germline-derived CDR1 and CDR2 are MNHNY and SVGAGI (reference sequence). With 5 bases removed from V and 5 bases from J, the gap between germline ends came to 13 bases. The CDR3 nucleotides are TGTGCCAGCAGTCGATCCCCCATTGACAATGAGCAGTTCTTC. Translated: CASSRSPIDNEQFF.

This clone was recorded once. V usage is TRBV2 and J usage is TRBJ2-1; 8 bases are shared with TRBD2. The CDR3 runs to 15 residues. The germline CDR1 and CDR2 sequences are SNHLY and FYNNEI. The J segment lost 7 bases and the V segment lost 4 bases, leaving 9 bases of the junction unmatched. Written as DNA, the CDR3 is TGTGCCAGCAGTGTGGGACTAGGGTTGGGGAATGAGCAGTTCTTC. Protein product: CASSVGLGLGNEQFF.

The rearrangement uses TRBV5-6 and TRBJ2-1; no definite D call. Germline CDR1 reads SGHDT; CDR2 reads YYEEEE. The V end was cut by 4 bases, the J end by 0 bases, with 14 bases between. The CDR3 has 16 amino acids. The CDR3 protein is CASSPIRTASYNEQFF. CDR3 DNA: TGTGCCAGCAGCCCGATAAGGACGGCCTCCTACAATGAGCAGTTCTTC.

This rearrangement joins TRBV20-1 to TRBJ1-2, with D possibly matching TRBD1 (5 bases). The CDR3 totals 14 residues. Germline CDR1 DFQATT, CDR2 SNEGSKA (reference sequence). Trimming cost V 3 bases and J 0 bases, with 11 bases left between them. The CDR3 region has the DNA TGCAGTGCTAGTTCAGGGCTTTCTAACTATGGCTACACCTTC. As protein: CSASSGLSNYGYTF.

J is TRBJ2-2 and V is TRBV28; 10 positions agree with TRBD1. Germline values: CDR1 MDHEN, CDR2 SYDVKM. The V segment lost 6 bases and the J segment 7 bases; nucleotides outside the gene matches: 11. The CDR3 loop spans 16 amino acids. The DNA of the CDR3 is TGTGCCAGCAGCTACAGGACAGGGGGAGTTGGCGGGGAGCTGTTTTTT. This translates into CASSYRTGGVGGELFF.

This clone was counted a single time. The chain employs TRBV5-6 and TRBJ2-3; the D gene could be TRBD1 or TRBD2 (5 bases each). The ends were cut back, 4 bases at V and 2 bases at J, with 20 bases in the middle. Germline values: CDR1 SGHDT, CDR2 YYEEEE. The CDR3 consists of 17 residues. The CDR3 bases are TGTGCCAGCAGCACGTTGACGGGGCAAACCCTCACAGATACGCAGTATTTT. This encodes CASSTLTGQTLTDTQYF.

This CDR3 reads CASSLSPREKLFF. CDR3 DNA sequence: TGTGCCAGCAGTTTAAGCCCTCGGGAAAAACTGTTTTTT. The gene calls are TRBV27 and TRBJ1-4; no clear D. The germline V and J ends were trimmed by 2 bases and 8 bases, with 9 bases remaining between them. The CDR3 is 13 residues long. The germline CDR1 and CDR2 sequences are MNHEY and SMNVEV (reference sequence).

V gene TRBV6-5 combines with J gene TRBJ1-5; D is possibly TRBD1 (6 bases). Germline CDR1 is MNHEY and CDR2 is SVGAGI. The CDR3 sequence is 13 residues long. Trimming took 5 bases from V and 4 from J, leaving 9 bases between them. CDR3 in DNA: TGTGCCAGCAGTACACAGGGTAATCAGCCCCAGCATTTT. It is translated as CASSTQGNQPQHF.

The chain joins TRBV28 to TRBJ1-5; 10 nucleotides line up with TRBD1. Per germline, CDR1 MDHEN and CDR2 SYDVKM. After removal of 1 base from V and 3 bases from J, the junction contained 9 bases not matched to a gene. The CDR3 spans 18 residues. The CDR3 coding sequence is TGTGCCAGCAGTTTATTAGGGACAGGGGTCGGACTCAATCAGCCCCAGCATTTT. Protein: CASSLLGTGVGLNQPQHF.

CDR3 loop: CSAKGTGSDTQYF. The CDR3 region has the DNA TGCAGCGCGAAGGGAACAGGGTCGGATACGCAGTATTTT. The chain uses TRBV29-1 and TRBJ2-3; possible D gene TRBD1, 6 bases. V was pared by 7 bases and J by 6 bases, with 17 bases between. CDR1 and CDR2 from the germline V gene are SQVTM and ANQGSEA. There are 13 residues in the CDR3.

The rearrangement uses TRBV10-2 and TRBJ2-5; TRBD2 matches at 13 bases. V shed 5 bases and J 4 bases; nucleotides not matched to a gene: 4. Germline values: CDR1 WSHSY, CDR2 SAAADI. This CDR3 has 15 residues. CDR3 sequence reads: CASSTSGGARETQYF. CDR3 in DNA: TGCGCCAGCAGTACTAGCGGGGGGGCCCGAGAGACCCAGTACTTC.

The chain has TRBV30 and TRBJ1-1; no firm D call. Trimming cost V 4 bases and J 1 base, with 10 bases left between them. The CDR3 sequence is 13 residues long. Germline CDR1 reads GTSNPN; CDR2 reads SVGIG (reference sequence). The CDR3 nucleotides read TGTGCCTGGAATTGGCAGCCGAACACTGAAGCTTTCTTT. Translating it yields CAWNWQPNTEAFF.

The J gene is TRBJ1-4, the V gene TRBV7-6; D gene ambiguous. This CDR3 region has 16 residues. Germline V gene lookup returns CDR1 SGHVS and CDR2 FNYEAQ. The V end lost 5 bases, the J end lost 7 bases, and 20 bases lay between the germline ends. The CDR3 bases are TGTGCCAGCAGCGGAGCCCCTGGGATGGCAGGTGAAAAACTGTTTTTT. Translation: CASSGAPGMAGEKLFF.

This rearrangement joins TRBV6-2 or TRBV6-3 to TRBJ1-5; possibly TRBD1 for D (5 bases). V lost 6 bases and J lost 6, with 18 bases in between. The CDR3 totals 15 residues. Germline loops: CDR1 MNHEY, CDR2 SVGEGT. CDR3 nucleotides: TGTGCCAGCAGCGCCGGCCGGGGGGTACTTCAGCCCCAGCATTTT. This encodes CASSAGRGVLQPQHF.

V usage is TRBV7-8 and J usage is TRBJ1-1; D is perhaps TRBD1 (5 bases). V lost 3 bases and J lost 7, with 6 bases in between. The CDR3 consists of 11 residues. The germline V gene has CDR1 SGHVS and CDR2 FQNEAQ. In nucleotides, the CDR3 is TGTGCCAGCAGCTTGGGGCGTGAAGCTTTCTTT. It encodes CASSLGREAFF.

This chain links TRBV11-2 with TRBJ2-1, with TRBD1 matching over 7 bases. Losses at the gene ends were 6 bases for V and 3 bases for J; bases not matched to a gene: 5. The germline V gene has CDR1 SGHAT and CDR2 FQNNGV. The CDR3 sequence is 14 residues long. CDR3 residues: CASSHRDSYNEQFF. The CDR3 bases are TGTGCCAGCAGTCACAGGGACAGCTACAATGAGCAGTTCTTC.

V gene TRBV7-9 combines with J gene TRBJ1-5; TRBD1 is a possible D gene (5 bases). V shed 5 bases and J shed 2 bases, with 10 bases lying between them. Germline-derived CDR1 and CDR2 are SEHNR and FQNEAQ (reference sequence). The CDR3 sequence is 14 residues long. The CDR3 spells CASSPVGGNQPQHF. Written as DNA, the CDR3 is TGTGCCAGCAGCCCAGTGGGGGGCAATCAGCCCCAGCATTTT.

The rearrangement joins TRBV11-2 to TRBJ2-1; TRBD2 agrees at 8 bases. The CDR3 extends over 14 amino acids. Trimming removed 5 bases from V and 4 bases from J; junction bases left unmatched: 4. Germline CDR1 and CDR2: SGHAT and FQNNGV. CDR3 sequence reads: CASSQSGGYNEQFF. CDR3 DNA sequence: TGTGCCAGCAGCCAAAGCGGGGGATACAATGAGCAGTTCTTC.

The V call is TRBV6-5, the J call TRBJ1-2; 11 bases match TRBD1. The CDR3 consists of 14 residues. Germline trimming cut 6 bases from V and 6 bases from J; bases unmatched to any gene: 6. Germline lookup yields CDR1 MNHEY and CDR2 SVGAGI. The CDR3 sequence: CASRGQGAFHGYTF. As DNA, the CDR3 is TGTGCCAGCAGAGGACAGGGGGCCTTCCATGGCTACACCTTC.

V is TRBV10-3 and J is TRBJ1-6; TRBD1 is a possible D gene (5 bases). The ends were cut back, 3 bases at V and 6 bases at J, with 9 bases in the middle. The CDR3 has 14 amino acids. Germline lookup yields CDR1 ENHRY and CDR2 SYGVKD. Written as DNA, the CDR3 is TGTGCCATCAGTGACGGGACGGGTAATTCACCCCTCCACTTT. The encoded protein is CAISDGTGNSPLHF.

This sequence joins TRBV3-1 (or the pseudogene TRBV3-2) and TRBJ2-7; 10 bases map to TRBD1. CDR1 is LGHDT and CDR2 is YNNKEL in the germline V gene (reference sequence). This CDR3 spans 14 amino acids. V shed 4 bases and J 2 bases; nucleotides not matched to a gene: 2. The CDR3 region is CASSPGTGAYEQYV. CDR3 nucleotides: TGTGCCAGCAGCCCCGGGACAGGGGCCTACGAGCAGTACGTC.

Comments on this clone: At the DNA level, this CDR3 is encoded by other sequences in the same sample as well. This sequence joins TRBV7-9 and TRBJ1-1; D not certain. CDR3 length: 12 residues. Deletions cut 0 bases from V and 5 bases from J, with 4 bases between. CDR1 SEHNR and CDR2 FQNEAQ come from the germline V gene (reference sequence). CDR3 DNA: TGTGCCAGCAGCTTAGCGCTTACTGAAGCTTTCTTT. It yields the protein CASSLALTEAFF.

This sequence joins TRBV15 and TRBJ1-4, with D perhaps TRBD1 (5 bases). Germline-derived CDR1 and CDR2 are LNHNV and YYDKDF (reference sequence). The CDR3 is made up of 14 amino acids. Trimming removed 2 bases at V and 4 bases at J, with 8 bases between. CDR3 sequence (DNA): TGTGCCACCAGCAGACAGGGTGTTAATGAAAAACTGTTTTTT. This encodes CATSRQGVNEKLFF.

This chain connects TRBV3-1 (or the pseudogene TRBV3-2) to TRBJ1-5; no definite D call. Germline V gene lookup returns CDR1 LGHDT and CDR2 YNNKEL (reference sequence). The CDR3 spans 14 residues. The V end lost 3 bases, the J end lost 2 bases, and 8 bases lay between the germline ends. CDR3 sequence: CASSQGIGNQPQHF. DNA for the CDR3: TGTGCCAGCAGCCAGGGGATTGGCAATCAGCCCCAGCATTTT.